These 24 T cell receptor beta chains were all obtained from the same sample, sequenced in a study of CD8+ T cells in alopecia areata. Treatment denoted: oral pan-JAK inhibitor, 5-10 mg twice daily. Reverse transcription of extracted RNA yielded cDNA, which provided the sequencing template. The data were produced by immunoSEQ multiplex PCR, yet TCRdb's version contains in-frame clones alone and is incomplete. This table holds approximately 130,000 clones, approximately 60% found once. Sequenced material: CD4+ T cells sorted from blood, taken at week 4, from a patient treated with tofacitinib. Receptors originate from a human donor with alopecia areata.

The chain joins TRBV7-9 to TRBJ2-6; D may be TRBD2 (6 bases). V gave up 1 base and J gave up 2 bases, with 6 bases separating them. The CDR3 covers 15 residues. Germline-derived CDR1 and CDR2 are SEHNR and FQNEAQ (reference sequence). This CDR3 reads CASSLGEAGANVLTF. The CDR3 DNA is TGTGCCAGCAGCTTAGGGGAGGCTGGGGCCAACGTCCTGACTTTC.

This sequence joins TRBV30 and TRBJ1-1, with TRBD1 identical over 7 bases. V shed 3 bases and J 5 bases; nucleotides not matched to a gene: 12. Germline assignment: CDR1 GTSNPN and CDR2 SVGIG (reference sequence). The CDR3 sequence is 15 residues long. In DNA form, the CDR3 reads TGTGCCTGGAGAGACATAAGACAGGGCCTAACTGAAGCTTTCTTT. It encodes CAWRDIRQGLTEAFF.

On this clone itself: The sample holds other DNA sequences that translate to the same CDR3. This sequence joins TRBV29-1 and TRBJ2-5; a possible D gene is TRBD2 (5 bases). V was trimmed by 6 bases and J by 3 bases, leaving 5 bases between them. In germline, CDR1 is SQVTM, CDR2 ANQGSEA. This CDR3 spans 10 amino acids. This CDR3 is CSVGEETQYF. CDR3 coding DNA: TGCAGCGTGGGAGAAGAGACCCAGTACTTC.

The chain uses TRBV30 and TRBJ2-2, with 10 positions matching TRBD2. This CDR3 contains 15 residues. V was pared by 3 bases and J by 2 bases, with 3 bases of the junction left unmatched. In germline, CDR1 is GTSNPN, CDR2 SVGIG (reference sequence). CDR3 nucleotide sequence: TGTGCCTGGAGACGACTAGCGGGTAACACCGGGGAGCTGTTTTTT. It is translated as CAWRRLAGNTGELFF.

The genes are TRBV9 and TRBJ2-7; D is perhaps TRBD2 (5 bases). Germline V gene lookup returns CDR1 SGDLS and CDR2 YYNGEE. This CDR3 comprises 14 residues. The V end was cut by 2 bases, the J end by 2 bases, with 11 bases between. The CDR3 reads CASSVSGNTYEQYF. CDR3 coding DNA: TGTGCCAGCAGCGTCTCGGGAAACACCTACGAGCAGTACTTC.

This sequence joins TRBV6-5 and TRBJ1-1; D unclear. The length of the CDR3 is 13 residues. V was trimmed by 1 base and J by 6 bases, leaving 9 bases between them. The V gene's germline CDR1 is MNHEY and CDR2 SVGAGI. CDR3 coding DNA: TGTGCCAGCAGTTACTTCCAGGACGCTGAAGCTTTCTTT. It yields the protein CASSYFQDAEAFF.

The chain joins TRBV11-2 to TRBJ2-5; possible D gene TRBD1, 6 bases. Between the trimmed V and J ends, which lost 5 bases and 5 bases, there was a span of 15 bases. In germline, CDR1 is SGHAT, CDR2 FQNNGV. This CDR3 comprises 14 residues. CDR3: CASSQPQGTETQYF. The CDR3 bases are TGTGCCAGCAGCCAACCACAGGGTACGGAGACCCAGTACTTC.

The chain joins TRBV18 to TRBJ2-6, with D possibly matching TRBD2 (5 bases). The V and J ends lost 3 bases and 4 bases respectively, with 10 bases between them. From germline, CDR1 is KGHSH and CDR2 LQKENI. The CDR3 contains 15 residues. CDR3 sequence reads: CASSPEGGGANVLTF. The CDR3 DNA is TGTGCCAGCTCACCTGAGGGCGGCGGGGCCAACGTCCTGACTTTC.

The rearrangement links TRBV7-2 to TRBJ2-5; D uncertain. Between the trimmed V and J ends, which lost 1 base and 4 bases, there was a span of 13 bases. CDR3 length: 15 residues. The V gene's germline CDR1 is SGHTA and CDR2 FQGNSA. The CDR3 sequence is CASSLGDSTGETQYF. Here the CDR3 DNA reads TGTGCCAGCAGCTTAGGTGACTCAACGGGAGAGACCCAGTACTTC.

V gene TRBV25-1 combines with J gene TRBJ2-1, with 8 nucleotides matching TRBD1. This CDR3 region has 14 residues. Germline CDR1 MGHDK, CDR2 SYGVNS. V lost 3 bases and J lost 6; bases outside the gene matches: 4. The CDR3 nucleotides are TGTGCCAGCAGTGACTCCGGGACAGGCAATGAGCAGTTCTTC. This encodes CASSDSGTGNEQFF.

The J gene is TRBJ1-5, the V gene TRBV27, with TRBD1 identical over 8 bases. The trim removed 4 bases at V and 0 bases at J, leaving 8 bases unmatched. Germline-derived CDR1 and CDR2 are MNHEY and SMNVEV (reference sequence). The CDR3 is made up of 17 amino acids. The CDR3 DNA follows: TGTGCCAGCAGTTCATTAACGGACAGGGATAGCAATCAGCCCCAGCATTTT. It specifies CASSSLTDRDSNQPQHF.

As for this clone: Because the CDR3 is missing its conserved closing phenylalanine or tryptophan, this is likely a read error. The chain links TRBV5-1 to TRBJ1-1; no firm D call. CDR3 length: 14 amino acids. Germline CDR1 and CDR2: SGHRS and YFSETQ. V lost 6 bases, J lost 2 bases, and 14 bases lay in between. The DNA for the CDR3 is TGCGCCAGCACCCCCCTAGGACCCAACACTGAAGCTTTCTCT. It is translated as CASTPLGPNTEAFS.

The V gene is TRBV30, the J gene TRBJ2-6; TRBD1 matches 7 bases. There are 17 residues in the CDR3. J was trimmed by 3 bases and V by 2 bases; bases with no gene match: 10. In germline, CDR1 is GTSNPN, CDR2 SVGIG (reference sequence). Written as DNA, the CDR3 is TGTGCCTGGAGTAAGGGAATAGGGACAGATGGGGCCAACGTCCTGACTTTC. Translated, it gives CAWSKGIGTDGANVLTF. The complete variable domain, with remaining parts taken from reference TRBV30 and TRBJ2-6, reads SQTIHQWPATLVQPVGSPLSLECTVEGTSNPNLYWYRQAAGRGLQLLFYSVGIGQISSEVPQNLSASRPQDRQFILSSKKLLLSDSGFYLCAWSKGIGTDGANVLTFGAGSRLTVL.

This clone came up once. The chain links TRBV15 to TRBJ1-1, with D perhaps TRBD1 (6 bases). V lost 2 bases and J 6 bases, leaving 19 bases between the germline ends. This CDR3 has 16 residues. Germline values: CDR1 LNHNV, CDR2 YYDKDF (reference sequence). CDR3 sequence: CATSRQQGSRGPEAFF. Here the CDR3 DNA reads TGTGCCACCAGCAGACAACAGGGAAGTAGAGGTCCTGAAGCTTTCTTT.

This clone was seen just once. The chain is built from TRBV10-3 and TRBJ2-4; TRBD1 matches at 7 bases. The junction had 6 bases not matched to a gene; V was cut back by 6 bases and J by 1 base. Germline CDR1 and CDR2: ENHRY and SYGVKD. The CDR3 runs 15 residues. CDR3: CAIRDDRDAKNIQYF. In DNA, the CDR3 is TGTGCCATCAGGGATGACAGGGATGCCAAAAACATTCAGTACTTC.

The chain has TRBV19 and TRBJ2-4, with D perhaps TRBD2 (5 bases). This CDR3 is 12 amino acids long. Trimming left V 3 bases short and J 6 bases short, with 6 bases between. Looked up from germline, CDR1 is LNHDA and CDR2 is SQIVND (reference sequence). CDR3 sequence reads: CASSIGINIQYF. CDR3 sequence (DNA): TGTGCCAGTAGTATCGGGATAAACATTCAGTACTTC. The full variable domain, completed using reference TRBV19 and TRBJ2-4, is DGGITQSPKYLFRKEGQNVTLSCEQNLNHDAMYWYRQDPGQGLRLIYYSQIVNDFQKGDIAEGYSVSREKKESFPLTVTSAQKNPTAFYLCASSIGINIQYFGAGTRLSVL.

This chain links TRBV9 with TRBJ2-3; TRBD1 is a possible D gene (5 bases). V was cut by 3 bases and J by 3 bases, with 11 bases left in between. Per germline, CDR1 SGDLS and CDR2 YYNGEE. The CDR3 length is 14 residues. For the CDR3, the DNA is TGTGCCAGCAGCGCCGGTCAGGGTACAGATACGCAGTATTTT. Translated: CASSAGQGTDTQYF.

About this clone: The same CDR3 can be traced to other DNA sequences in this sample. The J gene is TRBJ2-3, the V gene TRBV7-2; D remains ambiguous. The germline V gene encodes CDR1 SGHTA and CDR2 FQGNSA. The CDR3 loop spans 12 amino acids. V shed 3 bases and J shed 3 bases, with 4 bases lying between them. The CDR3 protein is CASSFSTDTQYF. CDR3 bases: TGTGCCAGCAGCTTCTCGACAGATACGCAGTATTTT.

This clone was found a few times. V usage is TRBV7-8 and J usage is TRBJ1-2; D gene uncertain. The ends were cut back, 2 bases at V and 3 bases at J, with 13 bases in the middle. CDR1 is SGHVS, CDR2 FQNEAQ, per germline. The CDR3 has 15 amino acids. CDR3 protein: CASSLQPGRDYGYTF. The CDR3 DNA reads as TGTGCCAGCAGCTTACAACCGGGAAGGGACTATGGCTACACCTTC.

CDR3 in amino acids: CAISERFIRYGNTEAFF. The CDR3, as DNA: TGTGCCATCAGTGAGAGATTCATTAGGTACGGGAACACTGAAGCTTTCTTT. The chain couples TRBV10-3 to TRBJ1-1; D call uncertain. Trimming pared 2 bases from V and 1 base from J, leaving 17 bases between. Germline values: CDR1 ENHRY, CDR2 SYGVKD. The CDR3 is 17 amino acids.

The rearrangement links TRBV4-1 to TRBJ2-7; 14 bases are a match to TRBD2. The CDR3 extends over 17 amino acids. V shed 1 base, J shed 5 bases, and the junction held 7 bases outside the gene matches. Germline V gene lookup returns CDR1 MGHRA and CDR2 YSYEKL. The CDR3 nucleotides are TGCGCCAGCAGCCAAGCCCTCGGGACTAGCGGGAGAGACGAGCAGTACTTC. Protein product: CASSQALGTSGRDEQYF.

This clone appeared once. This chain connects TRBV7-2 to TRBJ1-5; 10 bases match TRBD1. J lost 5 bases, V lost 5 bases, and 6 bases had no gene match. Germline CDR1 and CDR2: SGHTA and FQGNSA. The CDR3 covers 15 residues. CDR3 nucleotide sequence: TGTGCCAGCAGCCGGGACAGGGGAGTTTATCAGCCCCAGCATTTT. As protein: CASSRDRGVYQPQHF.

This chain uses TRBV30 with TRBJ2-5, with 11 bases identical to TRBD2. With 2 bases clipped from V and 3 bases from J, the junction kept 5 bases outside the gene matches. This CDR3 has 15 residues. Per germline, CDR1 GTSNPN and CDR2 SVGIG (reference sequence). For the CDR3, the DNA is TGTGCCTGGAGTAAGCTAGCGGGAGGTGAAGAGACCCAGTACTTC. It is translated as CAWSKLAGGEETQYF.

The sample holds a few counts of this clone. This chain joins TRBV27 and TRBJ1-2; D remains unclear. The germline V gene encodes CDR1 MNHEY and CDR2 SMNVEV (reference sequence). This CDR3 has 18 residues. V gave up 2 bases and J gave up 0 bases, with 19 bases separating them. CDR3 region: CASSLGPPAPAANYGYTF. In DNA form, the CDR3 reads TGTGCCAGCAGTTTAGGGCCACCCGCCCCGGCGGCTAACTATGGCTACACCTTC.